The T cell receptor (beta chain) under discussion was sequenced for a study of shared clonotypes between healthy human individuals. General study points: With several donors compared, around 5% of naive CD4 clonotypes were shared.

For this clone: Its cognate antigen is unknown.

Nashville, Tennessee was home to all donors, who were Caucasian adults. In the authors' methods: Filtering of immunoSEQ junctional sequences could not match full-length read filtering. Clones were sequenced by immunoSEQ multiplex PCR, and TCRdb holds only the in-frame ones, with some missing. That table gives V, J and clone size, and the DNA gave D and trimming. The sample gives under 200,000 clones, about 93% of which show up once; 0.065% to 0.07% is in the top ten. The CDR3 has 13 amino acids. With 1 base removed from V and 13 bases from J, the gap between germline ends came to 16 bases. CDR1 SEHNR and CDR2 FQNEAQ come from the germline V gene (reference sequence).

The clonotype comes from a woman between 25 and 40 years old in good health. V is TRBV7-9 and J is TRBJ1-1; D gene ambiguous. Sequenced material: naive CD4+ T cells sorted from blood. Specified subset: CD45RA+ positively selected. Written as DNA, the CDR3 is TGTGCCAGCAGCTTAGAATATCGACCCGAGGGTTTCTTT. Its protein is CASSLEYRPEGFF.